Listed below are T cell receptor beta chains from one sample, sequenced in a study of CD8+CD57+ T cells in acquired aplastic anemia. TCRdb itself ran the reads through MiXCR, one entry per CDR3 protein. The sample includes 250,000 to 350,000 distinct CDR3 sequences, around 60% seen only once; the top ten take approximately 8.2%. The sequenced sample consisted of sorted CD4+, CD8+, or CD8+CD57+ T cells (not recorded which) from PBMCs. These TCRs come from a human donor with severe aplastic anemia or a healthy control (not recorded which). Both conserved end residues are trimmed from each CDR3. The D gene is left open where the match is weak. The size entry is marked missing in some rows and otherwise reads once, few, many or a size class.

clone_size j_call d_call v_call cdr3_aa
NA TRBJ2-7 NA TRBV4-2 ASSQLAYSYEQY
few TRBJ1-6 NA TRBV2 ASSETGVYSPLH
NA TRBJ2-1 TRBD2 TRBV11-1 ASSSETSTYNEQF
NA TRBJ2-2 NA TRBV25-1 ASSTSTGELF
many TRBJ2-2 NA TRBV5-1 ASSLALQGHTGELF
NA TRBJ1-6 TRBD1 TRBV7-9 ASSIDRGISPLH
once TRBJ1-1 NA TRBV7-2 ASCGQLNTEAF
NA TRBJ2-7 NA TRBV7-8 ASSQPGQGFGEQY
many TRBJ1-3 NA TRBV5-1 ASSLGARGPGNTIY
few TRBJ2-7 TRBD1 TRBV7-3 ASTYAGTGYDEQY
many TRBJ2-7 NA TRBV18 ASSPTSISYEQY
NA TRBJ1-5 NA TRBV9 AILPSGAPGH
NA TRBJ2-4 TRBD1 TRBV29-1 TDGGTGGSKNIQY
few TRBJ1-1 NA TRBV25-1 ASSEPSLGDTEAF
NA TRBJ2-7 NA TRBV7-9 ASSSVLYERY
many TRBJ2-2 NA TRBV10-3 AIRSGTDANTGELF
few TRBJ1-1 NA TRBV10-3 AISEPGAEAF
NA TRBJ2-3 TRBD2 TRBV6-5 ASRAGARDTQY
NA TRBJ2-7 TRBD2 TRBV6-6 GSASGYEQY
many TRBJ2-7 NA TRBV20-1 SARVVASSAEQY
NA TRBJ2-3 NA TRBV5-1 ASGLAGRGTDTQY
NA TRBJ2-5 NA TRBV6-6 ASSYSREGRETQY
NA TRBJ1-2 TRBD1 TRBV6-4 ASSPDRGDGYT
many TRBJ1-1 NA TRBV29-1 SGAPGQANTEAF
NA TRBJ2-7 TRBD1 TRBV7-2 ASSDRGFSYEQY
NA TRBJ1-2 NA TRBV14 ASSQRQIRYGYT
NA TRBJ1-6 NA TRBV7-9 ASSMVVYNSPLH
many TRBJ1-5 NA TRBV7-8 ASSLFLDQPQH
NA TRBJ1-5 NA TRBV20-1 STGEQGSQPQH
once TRBJ2-3 TRBD1 TRBV5-1 ASSKGQAADTQY
NA TRBJ1-2 NA TRBV9 ASSASMGYT
many TRBJ1-4 NA TRBV20-1 SARDSARGNEKLF
few TRBJ2-7 NA TRBV11-3 ASSFPGRPQQY
NA TRBJ2-3 TRBD2 TRBV7-4 ASSLAPPGRGRLSTDTQY
NA TRBJ1-2 NA TRBV25-1 ASSVYEPGGYGYT
NA TRBJ1-3 NA TRBV5-1 ASSLSGTHSGNTIY
many TRBJ2-1 NA TRBV6-5 ASSYPPKEVHEQF
few TRBJ2-7 TRBD1 TRBV2 ASSEVGQGYEQY
NA TRBJ2-4 NA TRBV20-1 SAASRTQNIQY
many TRBJ1-5 NA TRBV14 ASSQVGDNQPQH
few TRBJ2-1 TRBD2 TRBV29-1 SVGGSGINNEQF
few TRBJ2-2 NA TRBV6-1 ASSWDKYEHRGAV